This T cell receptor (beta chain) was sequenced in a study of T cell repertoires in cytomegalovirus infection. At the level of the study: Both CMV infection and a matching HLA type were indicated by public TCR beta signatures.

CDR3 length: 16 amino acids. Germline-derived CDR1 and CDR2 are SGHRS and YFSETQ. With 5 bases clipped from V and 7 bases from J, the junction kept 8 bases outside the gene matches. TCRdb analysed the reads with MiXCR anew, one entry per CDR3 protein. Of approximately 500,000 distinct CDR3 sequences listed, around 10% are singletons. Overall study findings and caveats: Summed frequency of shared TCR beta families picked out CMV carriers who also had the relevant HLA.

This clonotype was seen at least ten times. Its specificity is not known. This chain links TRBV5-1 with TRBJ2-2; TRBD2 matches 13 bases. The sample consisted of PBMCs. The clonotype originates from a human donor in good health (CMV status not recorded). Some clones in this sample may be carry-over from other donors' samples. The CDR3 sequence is CASSSGLAGAVGELFF. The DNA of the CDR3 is TGCGCCAGCAGTTCCGGACTAGCGGGAGCGGTCGGGGAGCTGTTTTTT.